This T cell receptor (beta chain) was identified in a study of T cell responses to AZD1222 COVID-19 vaccine. Study-wide background: Samples with a second dose at about 4 or about 12 weeks were pooled together. Study-level points and caveats: Possibly, clonal diversity was underestimated; donors were largely white British and included more females. As reported, nearly half of all spike-specific TCRs target variant regions that are unmutated. No day 14 peak samples; only post-peak repertoires were characterized.

Regarding this clone: Its specificity is unknown.

This table comes from immunoSEQ multiplex PCR, and its TCRdb copy is limited to in-frame clones, with some not included. This table has some 140,000 clones, roughly nine tenths appearing once. Per the germline V gene, CDR1 is MDHEN and CDR2 is SYDVKM. Trimming stripped 1 base from V and 4 bases from J, with 8 bases between. The CDR3 sequence is 14 residues long. This chain links TRBV28 with TRBJ1-5; tentative D call: TRBD1 (5 bases). This TCR derives from an adult in good health. The sample consisted of peripheral blood, taken on day 0 of AZD1222 vaccination. CDR3 region: CASSLSGGNQPQHF. In nucleotides, the CDR3 is TGTGCCAGCAGTTTATCGGGGGGTAATCAGCCCCAGCATTTT.